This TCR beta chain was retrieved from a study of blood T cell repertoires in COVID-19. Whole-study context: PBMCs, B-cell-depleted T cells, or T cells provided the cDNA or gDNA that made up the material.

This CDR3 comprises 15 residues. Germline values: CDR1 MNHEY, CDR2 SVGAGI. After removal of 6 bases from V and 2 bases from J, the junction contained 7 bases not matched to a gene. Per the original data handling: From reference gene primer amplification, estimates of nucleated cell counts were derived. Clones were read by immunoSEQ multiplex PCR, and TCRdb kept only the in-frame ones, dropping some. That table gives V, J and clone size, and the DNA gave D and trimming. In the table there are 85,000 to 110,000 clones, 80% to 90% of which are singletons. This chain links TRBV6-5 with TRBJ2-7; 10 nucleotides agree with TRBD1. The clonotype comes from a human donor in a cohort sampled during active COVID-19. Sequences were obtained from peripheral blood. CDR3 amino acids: CASSPRTGGPYEQYF. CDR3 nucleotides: TGTGCCAGCAGCCCCCGGACAGGGGGGCCCTACGAGCAGTACTTC.